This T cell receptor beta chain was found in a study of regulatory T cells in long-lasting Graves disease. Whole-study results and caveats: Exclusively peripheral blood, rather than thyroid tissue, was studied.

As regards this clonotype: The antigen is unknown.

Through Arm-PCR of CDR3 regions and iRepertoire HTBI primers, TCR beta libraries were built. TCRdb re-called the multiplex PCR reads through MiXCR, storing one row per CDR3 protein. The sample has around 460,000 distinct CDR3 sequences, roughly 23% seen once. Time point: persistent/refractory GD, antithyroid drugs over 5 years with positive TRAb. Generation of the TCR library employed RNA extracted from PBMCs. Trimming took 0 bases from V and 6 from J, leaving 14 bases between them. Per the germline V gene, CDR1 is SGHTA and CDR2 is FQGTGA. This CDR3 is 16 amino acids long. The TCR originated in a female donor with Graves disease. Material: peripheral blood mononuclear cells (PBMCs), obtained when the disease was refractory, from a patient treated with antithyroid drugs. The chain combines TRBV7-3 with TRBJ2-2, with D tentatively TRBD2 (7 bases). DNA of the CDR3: TGTGCCAGCAGCTTAACGGGGGGGCGGCGCCCCGGGGAGCTGTTTTTT. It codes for CASSLTGGRRPGELFF.